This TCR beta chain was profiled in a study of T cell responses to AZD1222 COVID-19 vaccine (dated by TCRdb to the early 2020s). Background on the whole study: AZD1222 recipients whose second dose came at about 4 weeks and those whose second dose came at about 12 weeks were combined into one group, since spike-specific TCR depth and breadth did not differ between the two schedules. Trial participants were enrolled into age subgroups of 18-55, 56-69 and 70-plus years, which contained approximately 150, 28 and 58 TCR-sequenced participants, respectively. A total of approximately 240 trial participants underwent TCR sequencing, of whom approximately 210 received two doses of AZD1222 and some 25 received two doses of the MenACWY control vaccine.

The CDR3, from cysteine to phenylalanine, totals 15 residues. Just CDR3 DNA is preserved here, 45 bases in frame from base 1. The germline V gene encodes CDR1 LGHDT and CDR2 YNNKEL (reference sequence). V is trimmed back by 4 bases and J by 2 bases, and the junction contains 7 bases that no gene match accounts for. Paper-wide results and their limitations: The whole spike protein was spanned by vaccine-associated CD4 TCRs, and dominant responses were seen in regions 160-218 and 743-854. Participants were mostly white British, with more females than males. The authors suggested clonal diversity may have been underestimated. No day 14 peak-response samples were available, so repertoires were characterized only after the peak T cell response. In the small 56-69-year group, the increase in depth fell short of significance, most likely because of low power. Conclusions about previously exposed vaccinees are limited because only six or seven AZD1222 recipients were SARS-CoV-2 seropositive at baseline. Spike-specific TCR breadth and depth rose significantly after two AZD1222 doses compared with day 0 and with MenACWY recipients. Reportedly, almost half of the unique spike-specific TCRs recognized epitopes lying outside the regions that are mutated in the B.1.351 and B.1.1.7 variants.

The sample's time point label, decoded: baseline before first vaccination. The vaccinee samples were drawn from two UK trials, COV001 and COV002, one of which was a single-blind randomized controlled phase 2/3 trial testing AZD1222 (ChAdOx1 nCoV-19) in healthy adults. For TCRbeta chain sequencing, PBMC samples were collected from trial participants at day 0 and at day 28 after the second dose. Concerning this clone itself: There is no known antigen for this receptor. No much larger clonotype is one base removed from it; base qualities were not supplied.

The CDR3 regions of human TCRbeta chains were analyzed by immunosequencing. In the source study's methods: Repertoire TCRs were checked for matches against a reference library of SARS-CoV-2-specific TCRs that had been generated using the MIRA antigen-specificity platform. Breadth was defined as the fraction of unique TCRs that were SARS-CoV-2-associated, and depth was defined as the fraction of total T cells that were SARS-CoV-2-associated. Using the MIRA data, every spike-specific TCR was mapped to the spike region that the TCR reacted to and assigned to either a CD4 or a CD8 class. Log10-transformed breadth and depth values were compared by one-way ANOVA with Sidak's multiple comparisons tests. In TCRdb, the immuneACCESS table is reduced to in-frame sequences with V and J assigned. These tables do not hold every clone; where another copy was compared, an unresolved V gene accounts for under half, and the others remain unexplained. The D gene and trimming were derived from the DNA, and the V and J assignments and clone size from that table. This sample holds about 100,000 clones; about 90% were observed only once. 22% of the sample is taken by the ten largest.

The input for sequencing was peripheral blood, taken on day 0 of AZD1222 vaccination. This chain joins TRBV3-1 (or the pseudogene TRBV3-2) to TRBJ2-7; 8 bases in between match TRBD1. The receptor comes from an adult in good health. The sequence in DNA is TGTGCCAGCAGCCCGTCGGGACAGGCAACCTACGAGCAGTACTTC. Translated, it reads CASSPSGQATYEQYF.